This T cell receptor (beta chain) comes out of a study of beta chain features in type 1 diabetes. This CDR3 comprises 11 residues. Germline assignment: CDR1 MDHEN and CDR2 SYDVKM. V was shortened by 8 bases and J by 6 bases, with 10 bases between the two germline ends. All of the isolated RNA was reverse transcribed, so expressed TCRB transcripts were sequenced. The data were produced by immunoSEQ multiplex PCR, yet TCRdb's version contains in-frame clones alone and is incomplete. Of fewer than 650,000 clones in the sample, roughly 16% are singletons; the top ten hold about 0.097%. Sample: naive CD4+ T cells from blood. The rearrangement links TRBV28 to TRBJ2-5; TRBD1 or TRBD2 may be the D gene (5 bases each). The TCR was taken from a young man in good health. CDR3 coding DNA: TGTGCCAGCGAGGGGACGAAGACCCAGTACTTC. Its translation: CASEGTKTQYF.